Detailed here is one T cell receptor beta chain. It lacks a known antigen. Qualities for individual bases were not recorded, and no much larger clone is one base off. The CDR3 regions of human TCRbeta chains were analyzed by immunosequencing. Per the original workflow: Repertoire TCRs were matched against a reference library of SARS-CoV-2-specific TCRs generated with the MIRA antigen-specificity platform. Breadth meant the fraction of unique TCRs that were SARS-CoV-2-associated, whereas depth meant the fraction of total T cells that were SARS-CoV-2-associated. Using the MIRA data, each spike-specific TCR was mapped to the spike region that the TCR reacts to and placed in a CD4 or CD8 class. Log10-transformed breadth and depth values were compared by one-way ANOVA with Sidak's multiple comparisons tests. This is the immuneACCESS table as TCRdb keeps it, with only in-frame sequences that have V and J called. A part of the clones is gone; compared with another copy, unresolved V genes explain less than half, and the rest is unexplained. Clone size and the V and J calls come from that table; the DNA yielded D and trimming. The sample includes roughly 76,000 clones, with 86% observed a single time. The ten most abundant clones make up 2% to 2.5% of the sample.

The data belong to a study of T cell responses to AZD1222 COVID-19 vaccine (dated by TCRdb to 2020 to 2023). With regard to the full study: AZD1222 recipients given second doses at about 4 weeks or at about 12 weeks were pooled, since spike-specific TCR depth and breadth were not found to differ between the two schedules. TCR sequencing covered 230 or so trial participants: 200 to 220 given two doses of AZD1222 and 26 given two doses of MenACWY control vaccine. Enrollment into the trials was organized by age into subgroups of 18-55, 56-69 and 70-plus years, and those subgroups contained about 160, 30 and 59 TCR-sequenced participants, respectively.

Spanning cysteine to phenylalanine, the CDR3 consists of 12 amino acids. Just CDR3 DNA is preserved here, 36 bases in frame from base 1. Based on the germline V gene, the CDR1 and CDR2 sequences are MNHNS and SASEGT. V sheds 2 bases and J sheds 4 bases, leaving 6 bases between their ends. Overall study results and their limits: Because no samples from the day 14 peak response were available, repertoires could be characterized only after the peak T cell response. A significant rise in spike-specific TCR breadth and depth was observed after two AZD1222 doses relative to day 0 and relative to MenACWY recipients. CD4 TCRs associated with the vaccine covered the entire spike protein, and the dominant responses were in regions 160-218 and 743-854. Most participants were white British and females outnumbered males, and the authors suggested that clonal diversity may have been underestimated. Nearly half of unique spike-specific TCRs reportedly recognized epitopes outside regions mutated in the B.1.351 and B.1.1.7 variants. Conclusions about previously exposed vaccinees are limited, since just five or six AZD1222 recipients were seropositive for SARS-CoV-2 at baseline. In the small 56-69-year group, the increase in depth fell short of significance, most likely because of low power.

The label giving this sample's time point can be read as: baseline before first vaccination. The vaccinee samples were drawn from two UK trials, COV001 and COV002, one of which was a single-blind randomized controlled phase 2/3 trial testing AZD1222 (ChAdOx1 nCoV-19) in healthy adults. For TCRbeta chain sequencing, PBMC samples were collected from trial participants at day 0 and at day 28 after the second dose. The source was peripheral blood, collected on day 0 of AZD1222 vaccination. The chain was built from TRBV6-1 and TRBJ2-7, with the D gene uncertain. The source is an adult in good health. The DNA sequence follows: TGTGCCAGCAGTGAAATTCGATACGAGCAGTACTTC. Its protein is CASSEIRYEQYF.